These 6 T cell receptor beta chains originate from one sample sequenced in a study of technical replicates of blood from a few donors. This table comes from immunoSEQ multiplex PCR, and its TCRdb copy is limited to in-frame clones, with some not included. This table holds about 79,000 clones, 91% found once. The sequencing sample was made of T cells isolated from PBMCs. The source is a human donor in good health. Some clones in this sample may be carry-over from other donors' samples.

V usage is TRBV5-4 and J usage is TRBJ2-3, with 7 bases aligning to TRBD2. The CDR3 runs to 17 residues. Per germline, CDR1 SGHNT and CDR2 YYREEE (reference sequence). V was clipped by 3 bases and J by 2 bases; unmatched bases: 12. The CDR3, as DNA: TGTGCCAGCAGCTCCCCCCCTAGCGGATATTACACAGATACGCAGTATTTT. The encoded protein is CASSSPPSGYYTDTQYF.

Written as DNA, the CDR3 is TGCAGCGCAAGACTAGCGGGAGTCAATGAGCAGTTCTTC. Translating gives CSARLAGVNEQFF. The gene calls are TRBV29-1 and TRBJ2-1; 12 nucleotides line up with TRBD2. Germline CDR1 is SQVTM and CDR2 is ANQGSEA. This CDR3 comprises 13 residues. V shed 7 bases, J shed 6 bases, and the junction held 4 bases outside the gene matches.

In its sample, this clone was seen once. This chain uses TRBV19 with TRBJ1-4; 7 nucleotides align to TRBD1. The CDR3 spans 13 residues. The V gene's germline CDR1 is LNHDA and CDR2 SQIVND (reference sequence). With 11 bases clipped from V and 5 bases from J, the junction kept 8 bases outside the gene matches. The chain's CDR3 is CARVDRENEKLFF. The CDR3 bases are TGTGCCCGAGTTGACAGGGAGAATGAAAAACTGTTTTTT.

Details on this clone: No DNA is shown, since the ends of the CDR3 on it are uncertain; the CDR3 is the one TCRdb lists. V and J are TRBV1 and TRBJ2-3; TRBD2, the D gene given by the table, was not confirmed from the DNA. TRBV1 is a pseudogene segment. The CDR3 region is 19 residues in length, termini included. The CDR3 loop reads CTSLHTKPFVGEGTDTQYF.

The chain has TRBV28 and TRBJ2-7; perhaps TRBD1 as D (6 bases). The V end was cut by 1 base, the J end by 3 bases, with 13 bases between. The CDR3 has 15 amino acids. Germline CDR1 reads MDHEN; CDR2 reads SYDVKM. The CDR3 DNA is TGTGCCAGCAGTTTATCAGGGGCCCAAAGCTACGAGCAGTACTTC. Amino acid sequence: CASSLSGAQSYEQYF.

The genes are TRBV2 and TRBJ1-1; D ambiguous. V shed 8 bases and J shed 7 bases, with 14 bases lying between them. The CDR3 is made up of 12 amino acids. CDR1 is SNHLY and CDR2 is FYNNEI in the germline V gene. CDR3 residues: CASLSLVDEAFF. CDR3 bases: TGTGCCAGCCTTTCCCTAGTGGATGAAGCTTTCTTT.